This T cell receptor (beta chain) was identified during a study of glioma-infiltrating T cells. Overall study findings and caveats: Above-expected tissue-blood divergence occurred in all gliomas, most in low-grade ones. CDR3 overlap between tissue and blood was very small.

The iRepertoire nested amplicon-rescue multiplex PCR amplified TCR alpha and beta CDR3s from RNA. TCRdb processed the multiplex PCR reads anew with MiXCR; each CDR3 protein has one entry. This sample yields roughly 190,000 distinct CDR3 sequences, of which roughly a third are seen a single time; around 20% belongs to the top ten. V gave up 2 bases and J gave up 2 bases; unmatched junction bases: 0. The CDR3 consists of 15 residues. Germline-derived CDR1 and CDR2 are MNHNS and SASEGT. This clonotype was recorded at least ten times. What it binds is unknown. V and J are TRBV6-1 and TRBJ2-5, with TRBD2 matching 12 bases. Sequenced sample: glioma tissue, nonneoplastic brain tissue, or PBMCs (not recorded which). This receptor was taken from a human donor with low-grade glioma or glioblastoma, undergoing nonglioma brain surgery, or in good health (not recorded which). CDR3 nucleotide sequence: TGTGCCAGCAGTGAACTAGCGGGAGGGCAAGAGACCCAGTACTTC. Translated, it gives CASSELAGGQETQYF.